A selection of T cell receptor beta chains follows, all from one sample in a study of blood T cell repertoires in COVID-19. Only in-frame clones appear in the TCRdb table, and some are missing; sequencing was by immunoSEQ multiplex PCR. Among 90,000 to 120,000 clones, 88% were seen once, and the ten largest hold 6.5% to 7%. The sample consisted of peripheral blood. Receptors originate from a middle-aged man with active or convalescent COVID-19. Both conserved end residues are part of each CDR3. A D gene is named only where the DNA matches it firmly. The size of a clone is reported for some rows only, either as once, few or many, or as a class for expanded clones.

v_gene	abundance	d_gene	j_gene	CDR3nt	CDR3aa
TRBV11-2	-	TRBD2	TRBJ2-1	TGTGCCAGCAGCTTAGATATGGGACTAGCGGGAGGGATTGAGCAGTTCTTC	CASSLDMGLAGGIEQFF
TRBV18	few	-	TRBJ2-3	TGTGCCAGCTCACCAAATCGGGAATGGGGCACAGATACGCAGTATTTT	CASSPNREWGTDTQYF
TRBV7-9	-	-	TRBJ1-6	TGTGCCAGCAGCTTAATAGGAGGGGAGTCACCCCTCCACTTT	CASSLIGGESPLHF
TRBV11-3	-	-	TRBJ2-5	TGTGCCAGCAGCACAGGGGGGGTTGAGACCCAGTACTTC	CASSTGGVETQYF
TRBV6-5	few	-	TRBJ1-1	TGTGCCAGCACCCCCGGCTGGAGCTCGAACACTGAAGCTTTCTTT	CASTPGWSSNTEAFF
TRBV18	-	TRBD2	TRBJ2-3	TGTGCCAGCTCACCACCGCTGGGACTAGCGGGAGAGGCGGGCACAGATACGCAGTATTTT	CASSPPLGLAGEAGTDTQYF
TRBV10-3	once	-	TRBJ1-1	TGTGCCATCAGTGAGCGACAGGACACTGAAGCTTTCTTT	CAISERQDTEAFF
TRBV30	once	-	TRBJ1-1	TGTGCCTGGAGTCCCCTCGAGGGGGGGGGCACTGAAGCTTTCTTT	CAWSPLEGGGTEAFF
TRBV12-5	-	-	TRBJ1-1	TGTGCTAGTGGTTTCTACACAGCGAACACTGAAGCTTTCTTT	CASGFYTANTEAFF
TRBV30	-	-	TRBJ1-4	TGTGCCTGGAGTCTCCTTGGGGAGGTTGAAAAACTGTTTTTT	CAWSLLGEVEKLFF
TRBV6-5	-	TRBD2	TRBJ2-4	TGTGCCAGCAGCCGGGACTACCCGGGGAACATTCAGTACTTC	CASSRDYPGNIQYF
TRBV15	-	TRBD2	TRBJ2-5	TGTGCCACCAGCAGAGATGGGGGGGAAGGGACCCAGTACTTC	CATSRDGGEGTQYF
TRBV4-3	-	TRBD2	TRBJ2-1	TGCGCCAGCAGCCAAGAACCCGAAGCGGGGTGGGGAAATGAGCAGTTCTTC	CASSQEPEAGWGNEQFF
TRBV27	-	-	TRBJ2-4	TGTGCCAGCAGTTTGGTCGGGTTTGTAAACATTCAGTACTTC	CASSLVGFVNIQYF
TRBV18	-	-	TRBJ2-5	TGTGCCAGCTCTCACAATGGGCGGGATACGCAGACCCAGTACTTC	CASSHNGRDTQTQYF
TRBV6-2/TRBV6-3	-	TRBD2	TRBJ2-1	TGTGCCAGCAGCCTGGGACTAGCGGGAGGAAACGAGCAGTTCTTC	CASSLGLAGGNEQFF
TRBV5-4	-	TRBD1	TRBJ2-3	TGTGCCAGCAGCCTATCCCCCGGGACAGGGGGCGCAAGCCCCACAGATACGCAGTATTTT	CASSLSPGTGGASPTDTQYF
TRBV5-4	-	TRBD2	TRBJ2-2	TGTGCCAGCAGCTTGGGGGGAGGGCTACCCGGGGAGCTGTTTTTT	CASSLGGGLPGELFF
TRBV30	-	TRBD1	TRBJ1-2	TGTGCCTGGGATAAGACAGGGGAATTTTATGGCTACACCTTC	CAWDKTGEFYGYTF
TRBV21-1	-	-	TRBJ1-5	TGTGCCAGCAGCAGCACTACTCCTACCCGCAATCAGCCCCAGCATTTT	CASSSTTPTRNQPQHF
TRBV25-1	-	TRBD2	TRBJ2-5	TGTGCCAGCAGTCAGAGCGGGAGTATGAAGACCCAGTACTTC	CASSQSGSMKTQYF
TRBV6-6	-	TRBD1	TRBJ2-7	TGTGCCAGCAGTTCCGGGACAGGGAGCTCCTACGAGCAGTACTTC	CASSSGTGSSYEQYF
TRBV15	-	TRBD1	TRBJ1-5	TGTGCCACCAGCGGCCGAAAGGGACAGAGCAATCAGCCCCAGCATTTT	CATSGRKGQSNQPQHF
TRBV30	-	TRBD2	TRBJ2-3	TGTGCCTGGAGCCCTTTTCTAGCGGGGGGAACAGATACGCAGTATTTT	CAWSPFLAGGTDTQYF
TRBV14	-	-	TRBJ2-5	TGTGCCAGCTCCCTGCCGGGGAAAGGGACCCAGTACTTC	CASSLPGKGTQYF
TRBV27	once	TRBD2	TRBJ2-7	TGTGCCAGCAGTGATGGGGGAGGGATCTACGAGCAGTACTTC	CASSDGGGIYEQYF
TRBV28	-	TRBD2	TRBJ2-7	TGTGCCAGCAGTTATGGGAAGCTAGCGGGAGCCATCGATTCCTACGAGCAGTACTTC	CASSYGKLAGAIDSYEQYF
TRBV7-9	-	-	TRBJ2-1	TGTGCCAGCACAATCCCGGGGGTAAGGGGTGAGCAGTTCTTC	CASTIPGVRGEQFF